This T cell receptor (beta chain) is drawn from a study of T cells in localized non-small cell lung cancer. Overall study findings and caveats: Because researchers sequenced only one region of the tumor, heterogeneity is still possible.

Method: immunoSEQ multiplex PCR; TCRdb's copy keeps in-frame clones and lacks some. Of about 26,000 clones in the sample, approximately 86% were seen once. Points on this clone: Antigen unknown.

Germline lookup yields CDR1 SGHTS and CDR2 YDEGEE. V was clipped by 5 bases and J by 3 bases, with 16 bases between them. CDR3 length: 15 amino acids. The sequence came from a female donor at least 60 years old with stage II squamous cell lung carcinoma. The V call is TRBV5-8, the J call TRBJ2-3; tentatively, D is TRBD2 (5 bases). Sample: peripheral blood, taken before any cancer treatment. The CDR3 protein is CASRKTGSVTDTQYF. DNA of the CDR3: TGTGCCAGCAGGAAAACCGGTAGCGTAACAGATACGCAGTATTTT.